Listed here are 13 T cell receptor beta chains from one sample, sequenced in a study of T cell repertoires in cytomegalovirus infection. Which antigens these TCRs recognize remains unknown. In TCRdb, the reads were re-called with MiXCR into one record per CDR3 protein. The sample has approximately 910,000 distinct CDR3 sequences; roughly a third are singletons. Sequencing used cultured CD8+ T cells from PBMCs, obtained from culture after CMV antigen stimulation. The receptors derive from a human donor in good health (CMV status not recorded). Some clones in this sample may be carry-over from other donors' samples.

This clonotype appeared a few times. The chain is built from TRBV20-1 and TRBJ2-2; D uncertain. V lost 0 bases and J lost 0, with 5 bases in between. The CDR3 has 14 residues. In germline, CDR1 is DFQATT, CDR2 SNEGSKA (reference sequence). In DNA form, the CDR3 reads TGCAGTGCTAGAGACAGAGCGAACACCGGGGAGCTGTTTTTT. Translation gives CSARDRANTGELFF.

The sample holds a few counts of this clonotype. The V gene is TRBV7-9, the J gene TRBJ2-2; D is undetermined. The germline V and J ends were trimmed by 5 bases and 0 bases, with 10 bases remaining between them. CDR1 and CDR2 from the germline V gene are SEHNR and FQNEAQ (reference sequence). CDR3 length equals 15 residues. The CDR3 nucleotides read TGTGCCAGCAGCCCCCGCCCCTCGAACACCGGGGAGCTGTTTTTT. Encoded protein: CASSPRPSNTGELFF.

The V and J genes are TRBV4-1 and TRBJ2-1, with 8 nucleotides matching TRBD2. Germline V CDR1 and CDR2: MGHRA, YSYEKL. V shed 0 bases, J shed 6 bases, and the junction held 1 base outside the gene matches. The CDR3 runs to 14 residues. CDR3 region: CASSQDGLANEQFF. The CDR3, as DNA: TGCGCCAGCAGCCAAGATGGACTAGCCAATGAGCAGTTCTTC.

This clonotype showed up many times. The chain joins TRBV9 to TRBJ1-3; D is ambiguous. CDR1 is SGDLS, CDR2 YYNGEE, per germline. With 4 bases removed from V and 1 base from J, the gap between germline ends came to 15 bases. The CDR3 spans 16 residues. The CDR3: CASSPPRRESGNTIYF. The CDR3 DNA sequence: TGTGCCAGCAGCCCACCGAGGCGGGAATCTGGAAACACCATATATTTT.

The rearrangement joins TRBV4-3 to TRBJ2-3; a possible D gene is TRBD1 (6 bases). V was pared by 4 bases and J by 6 bases, with 14 bases between. The CDR3 spans 14 residues. Germline-derived CDR1 and CDR2 are LGHNA and YSLEER. The CDR3 reads CASSLGAGDDTQYF. In DNA form, the CDR3 reads TGCGCCAGCAGCCTGGGGGCAGGGGACGATACGCAGTATTTT.

V is TRBV6-1 and J is TRBJ2-5, with 8 positions matching TRBD2. The V segment lost 2 bases and the J segment 3 bases; nucleotides outside the gene matches: 8. There are 16 residues in the CDR3. Germline CDR1 is MNHNS and CDR2 is SASEGT. CDR3 in DNA: TGTGCCAGCAGTGAATATGTAGCGGGGTTGGAAGAGACCCAGTACTTC. Amino acids: CASSEYVAGLEETQYF.

This clonotype came up many times. J is TRBJ2-3 and V is TRBV12-3 or TRBV12-4, with D possibly matching TRBD2 (6 bases). This CDR3 contains 14 residues. V was pared by 3 bases and J by 4 bases, with 11 bases between. The CDR3 region has the DNA TGTGCCAGCAGTTTGGGCGGGGATGCAGATACGCAGTATTTT. As protein: CASSLGGDADTQYF.

Of note for this clonotype: A read error may be the cause here, since a much bigger clone is one base away. This chain connects TRBV27 to TRBJ1-1; 7 bases match TRBD1. The CDR3 covers 14 residues. V lost 0 bases to trimming and J lost 4 bases; unmatched junction nucleotides: 2. In germline, CDR1 is MNHEY, CDR2 SMNVEV (reference sequence). The DNA for the CDR3 is TGTGCCAGCAGTTTATCCAGGGGGACCACTGAAGCTTTCTTT. It yields the protein CASSLSRGTTEAFF.

This clonotype appeared once. The rearrangement uses TRBV4-2 and TRBJ1-4; D might be TRBD1 (5 bases). The length of the CDR3 is 15 residues. The germline V and J ends were trimmed by 3 bases and 5 bases, with 13 bases remaining between them. In germline, CDR1 is LGHNA, CDR2 YNFKEQ. Here the CDR3 DNA reads TGTGCCAGCAGCCAGGAAGGGACGGTGAATGAAAAACTGTTTTTT. This encodes CASSQEGTVNEKLFF.

This clonotype was detected only a few times. The rearrangement uses TRBV24-1 and TRBJ2-1, with a tentative D call TRBD1 (6 bases). V lost 6 bases, J lost 7 bases, and 12 bases lay in between. The CDR3 has 13 amino acids. The germline V gene encodes CDR1 KGHDR and CDR2 SFDVKD. The CDR3 here is CATSSGQINEQFF. The CDR3, as DNA: TGTGCCACCAGTTCCGGACAGATTAATGAGCAGTTCTTC.

V and J are TRBV5-5 and TRBJ2-6, with no clear D. Per germline, CDR1 SGHKS and CDR2 YYEKEE (reference sequence). The V end was cut by 4 bases, the J end by 0 bases, with 23 bases between. The CDR3 is 20 residues long. CDR3 coding DNA: TGTGCCAGCAGCCATATTTTTGTCACCATTGATATCTCTGGGGCCAACGTCCTGACTTTC. Amino acid sequence: CASSHIFVTIDISGANVLTF.

This clonotype occurred many times. The chain is built from TRBV7-8 and TRBJ2-7; D remains ambiguous. V shed 5 bases and J shed 5 bases, with 10 bases lying between them. This CDR3 has 12 residues. Germline assignment: CDR1 SGHVS and CDR2 FQNEAQ. In DNA form, the CDR3 reads TGTGCCAGCAGCGATTCGGTCCACGAGCAGTACTTC. Amino acids: CASSDSVHEQYF.

This clonotype has only a few counts. This chain joins TRBV4-2 and TRBJ2-1; 7 bases are shared with TRBD2. The CDR3 extends over 17 amino acids. V trimming: 0 bases; J trimming: 0 bases; junction bases outside the gene matches: 5. Germline lookup yields CDR1 LGHNA and CDR2 YNFKEQ. The CDR3 bases are TGTGCCAGCAGCCAAGATCAAAGGGACTACTCCTACAATGAGCAGTTCTTC. Residues: CASSQDQRDYSYNEQFF.